The 5 T cell receptor beta chains listed next were all sequenced from one sample in a study of T cell repertoires in cytomegalovirus infection (dated by TCRdb to the late 2010s). The reads were generated on an Illumina HiSeq 1500. The public reads were reprocessed in TCRdb via fastp at Q25 and MiXCR, keeping in-frame beta chains. One record per CDR3 amino acid sequence lists the most common genes and DNA. Recorded for this sample are over 450,000 distinct CDR3 sequences; around 11% of them occurred a single time. Jointly, the top ten make up around 9.6% of the sample. The sequenced sample was PBMCs. These TCRs come from a human donor in good health (CMV status not recorded). Some clones in this sample may be carry-over from other donors' samples.

This clonotype came up many times. The chain is built from TRBV5-1 and TRBJ2-4; weak D call: TRBD2 (5 bases). The CDR3 loop spans 16 amino acids. CDR1 and CDR2 (germline): SGHRS, YFSETQ. Between the trimmed V and J ends, which lost 2 bases and 0 bases, there was a span of 12 bases. The CDR3, as DNA: TGCGCCAGCAGCTTACGGGGAACCCTAGCCAAAAACATTCAGTACTTC. Its translation is CASSLRGTLAKNIQYF.

Notes on this clonotype: One end of the junction is discordant with germline, which a read error may explain. The V gene is TRBV12-3 or TRBV12-4, the J gene TRBJ2-3; D is perhaps TRBD2 (6 bases). The CDR3 contains 15 residues. The CDR3, as DNA: TGTGCCAACAGTTTACTAGCCTCCGGCGGGGATACGCAGTATTTT. Translating it yields CANSLLASGGDTQYF.

This clonotype occurred many times. V usage is TRBV27 and J usage is TRBJ1-2; 9 bases align to TRBD1. CDR1 and CDR2 (germline): MNHEY, SMNVEV (reference sequence). Germline trimming cut 9 bases from V and 8 bases from J; bases unmatched to any gene: 13. The CDR3 has 14 residues. This CDR3 reads CASGAGQGIRGYTF. Here the CDR3 DNA reads TGTGCCAGTGGTGCGGGACAGGGAATCCGGGGCTACACCTTC.

This clonotype was detected ten times or more. The V and J genes are TRBV4-1 and TRBJ2-1; 9 nucleotides agree with TRBD2. Per the germline V gene, CDR1 is MGHRA and CDR2 is YSYEKL. The CDR3 sequence is 16 residues long. Unmatched junction bases numbered 16, after V lost 1 base and J lost 15 bases. The CDR3, as DNA: TGCGCCAGCAGCCAAGGCATTGGCGGGAGGGCCGCCTTGTTGTTCTTC. Its protein product is CASSQGIGGRAALLFF.

In its sample, this clonotype was seen many times. This chain joins TRBV25-1 and TRBJ2-6; D is uncertain. The CDR3 spans 13 residues. Germline CDR1 reads MGHDK; CDR2 reads SYGVNS. V was pared by 7 bases and J by 1 base, with 5 bases between. This CDR3 is CASTLSGANVLTF. CDR3 nucleotides: TGTGCCAGCACCCTATCTGGGGCCAACGTCCTGACTTTC.